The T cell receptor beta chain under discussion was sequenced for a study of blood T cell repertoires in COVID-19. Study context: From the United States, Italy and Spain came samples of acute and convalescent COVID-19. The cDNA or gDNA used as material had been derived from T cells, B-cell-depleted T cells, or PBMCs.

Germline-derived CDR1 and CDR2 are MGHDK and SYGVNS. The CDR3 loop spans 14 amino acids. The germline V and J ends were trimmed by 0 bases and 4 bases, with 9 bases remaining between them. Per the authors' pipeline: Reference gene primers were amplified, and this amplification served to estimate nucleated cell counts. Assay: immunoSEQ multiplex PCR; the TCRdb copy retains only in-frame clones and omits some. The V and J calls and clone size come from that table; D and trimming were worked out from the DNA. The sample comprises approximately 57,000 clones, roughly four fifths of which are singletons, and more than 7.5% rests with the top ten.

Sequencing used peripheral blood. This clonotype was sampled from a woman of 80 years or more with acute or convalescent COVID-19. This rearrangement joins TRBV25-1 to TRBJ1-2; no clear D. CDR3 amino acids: CASSEYGGAYGYTF. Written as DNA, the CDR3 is TGTGCCAGCAGTGAATACGGAGGAGCCTATGGCTACACCTTC.